Listed below are T cell receptor beta chains from one sample, sequenced in a study of blood T cell repertoires in COVID-19. Repertoires were generated with immunoSEQ multiplex PCR, while TCRdb's copy carries only in-frame clones and drops some. The sample has 90,000 to 110,000 clones; 81% are singletons. Sequencing input: peripheral blood. These receptors were collected from a man of 80 years or more with acute or convalescent COVID-19. The CDR3 runs from the conserved cysteine through the conserved F or W. Fields, in order: J gene, V gene, clone size, D gene, CDR3 DNA, CDR3 protein. D genes are given only for firm matches. Not every row has a clone size; where given, it reads once, few, many or a size class.

TRBJ1-4 | TRBV18 | NA | NA | TGTGCCAGCTCAGCCCAGGGGTTTGACGAAAAACTGTTTTTT | CASSAQGFDEKLFF
TRBJ2-1 | TRBV5-4 | few | NA | TGTGCCAGCAGCCCCTTTAGCGGCACATACAATGAGCAGTTCTTC | CASSPFSGTYNEQFF
TRBJ2-1 | TRBV19 | NA | TRBD2 | TGTGCCAGTAGTATGAGAGCGGGGAGCTCCTACAATGAGCAGTTCTTC | CASSMRAGSSYNEQFF
TRBJ1-2 | TRBV2 | few | TRBD1 | TGTGCCAGCAGTGAAAGTGGGGGACAGGGGAACTATGGCTACACCTTC | CASSESGGQGNYGYTF
TRBJ1-5 | TRBV4-3 | NA | TRBD1 | TGCGCCAGCAGCCCTGGGACAGGGATTCAGCCCCAGCATTTT | CASSPGTGIQPQHF
TRBJ2-1 | TRBV7-3 | NA | TRBD2 | TGTGCCAGCAGCCGGACTAGCGGAGCCTTCGAGTTCTTC | CASSRTSGAFEFF
TRBJ1-1 | TRBV28 | NA | NA | TGTGCCAGCAGCCGACCCCAAGTGATCGTCGGGAGTGAAGCTTTCTTT | CASSRPQVIVGSEAFF
TRBJ2-2 | TRBV25-1 | NA | TRBD2 | TGTGCCAGCAGTGATCCGGCTAGCGGGAGAACGAACACCGGGGAGCTGTTTTTT | CASSDPASGRTNTGELFF
TRBJ2-7 | TRBV30 | NA | TRBD2 | TGTGCCTTTAATCCGGGACTAGCGGTAACCTACGAGCAGTACTTC | CAFNPGLAVTYEQYF
TRBJ2-7 | TRBV11-1 | NA | NA | TGTGCCAGCAGCTCCGTAGCCCACTACGAGCAGTACTTC | CASSSVAHYEQYF
TRBJ2-3 | TRBV6-5 | NA | NA | TGTGCCAGCAGGATGAGTTACGGGGGCACAGATACGCAGTATTTT | CASRMSYGGTDTQYF
TRBJ1-4 | TRBV30 | NA | TRBD1 | TGTGCCTGGAGTCTCCCCGGACAGGTCAGAGGTCGGCCTACTGAAAAACTGTTTTTT | CAWSLPGQVRGRPTEKLFF